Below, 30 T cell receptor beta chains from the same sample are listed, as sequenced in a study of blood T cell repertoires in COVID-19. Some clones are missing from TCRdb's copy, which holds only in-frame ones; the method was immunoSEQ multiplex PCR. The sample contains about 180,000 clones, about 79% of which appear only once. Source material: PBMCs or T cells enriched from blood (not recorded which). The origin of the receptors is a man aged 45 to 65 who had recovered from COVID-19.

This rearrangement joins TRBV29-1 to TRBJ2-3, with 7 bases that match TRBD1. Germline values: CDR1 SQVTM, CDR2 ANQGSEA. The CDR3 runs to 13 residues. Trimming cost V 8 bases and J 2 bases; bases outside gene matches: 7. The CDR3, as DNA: TGCAGCCCCGAGAGGGGGCTCACAGATACGCAGTATTTT. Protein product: CSPERGLTDTQYF.

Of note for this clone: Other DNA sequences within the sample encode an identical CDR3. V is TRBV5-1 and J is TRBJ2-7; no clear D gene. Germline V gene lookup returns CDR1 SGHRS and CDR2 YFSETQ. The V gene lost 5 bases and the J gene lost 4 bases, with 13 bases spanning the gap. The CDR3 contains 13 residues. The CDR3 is CASSGTGRYEQYF. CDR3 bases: TGCGCCAGCAGTGGAACGGGTAGGTACGAGCAGTACTTC.

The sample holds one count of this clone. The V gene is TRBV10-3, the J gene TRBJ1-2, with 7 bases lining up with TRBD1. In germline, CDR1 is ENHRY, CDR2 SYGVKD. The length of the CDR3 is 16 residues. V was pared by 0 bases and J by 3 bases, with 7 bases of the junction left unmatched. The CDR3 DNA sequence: TGTGCCATCAGTGAGTCGTTTGGGGACAGAGACTATGGCTACACCTTC. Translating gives CAISESFGDRDYGYTF.

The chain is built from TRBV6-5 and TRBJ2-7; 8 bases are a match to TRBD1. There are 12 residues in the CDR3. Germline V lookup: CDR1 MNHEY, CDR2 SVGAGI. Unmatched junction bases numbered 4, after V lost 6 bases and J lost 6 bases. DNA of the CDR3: TGTGCCAGCAGGGACAGGGTGGGCGAGCAGTACTTC. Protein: CASRDRVGEQYF.

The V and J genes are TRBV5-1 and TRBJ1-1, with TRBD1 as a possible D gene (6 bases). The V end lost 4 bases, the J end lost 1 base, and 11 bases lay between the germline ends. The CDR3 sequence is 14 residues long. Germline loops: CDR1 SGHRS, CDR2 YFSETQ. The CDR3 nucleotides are TGCGCCAGCAGCGAACAGGGTTGGAACACTGAAGCTTTCTTT. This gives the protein CASSEQGWNTEAFF.

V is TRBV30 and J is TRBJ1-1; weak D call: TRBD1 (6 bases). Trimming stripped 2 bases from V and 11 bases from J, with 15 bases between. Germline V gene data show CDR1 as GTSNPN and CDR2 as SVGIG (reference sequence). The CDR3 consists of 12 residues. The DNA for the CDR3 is TGTGCCTGGAGTCTCCTATACAGGGAGGCTTTCTTT. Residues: CAWSLLYREAFF.

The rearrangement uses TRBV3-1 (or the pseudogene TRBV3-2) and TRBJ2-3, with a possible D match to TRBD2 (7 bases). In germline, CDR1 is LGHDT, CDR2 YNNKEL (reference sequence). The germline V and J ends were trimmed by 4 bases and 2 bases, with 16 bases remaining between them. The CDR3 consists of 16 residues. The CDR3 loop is CASSPIGGTITDTQYF. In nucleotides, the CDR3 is TGTGCCAGCAGCCCCATCGGGGGGACAATCACAGATACGCAGTATTTT.

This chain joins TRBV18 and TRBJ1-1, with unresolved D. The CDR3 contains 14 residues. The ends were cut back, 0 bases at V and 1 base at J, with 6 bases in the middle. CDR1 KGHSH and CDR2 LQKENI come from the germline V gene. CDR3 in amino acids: CASSPPGRNTEAFF. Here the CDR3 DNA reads TGTGCCAGCTCACCACCAGGGAGGAACACTGAAGCTTTCTTT. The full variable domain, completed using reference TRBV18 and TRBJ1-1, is NAGVMQNPRHLVRRRGQEARLRCSPMKGHSHVYWYRQLPEEGLKFMVYLQKENIIDESGMPKERFSAEFPKEGPSILRIQQVVRGDSAAYFCASSPPGRNTEAFFGQGTRLTVV.

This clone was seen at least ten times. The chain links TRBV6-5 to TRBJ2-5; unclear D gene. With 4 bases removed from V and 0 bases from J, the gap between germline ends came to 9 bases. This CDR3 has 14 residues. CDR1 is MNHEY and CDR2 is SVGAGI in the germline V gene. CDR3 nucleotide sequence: TGTGCCAGCAGTTCAGATTGGTACCAAGAGACCCAGTACTTC. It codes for CASSSDWYQETQYF.

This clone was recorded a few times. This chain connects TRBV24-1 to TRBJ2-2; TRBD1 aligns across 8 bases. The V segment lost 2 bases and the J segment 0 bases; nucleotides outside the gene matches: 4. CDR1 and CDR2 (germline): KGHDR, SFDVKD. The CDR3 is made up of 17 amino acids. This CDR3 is CATSDSSTGANTGELFF. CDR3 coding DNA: TGTGCCACCAGTGATTCGTCGACAGGGGCGAACACCGGGGAGCTGTTTTTT.

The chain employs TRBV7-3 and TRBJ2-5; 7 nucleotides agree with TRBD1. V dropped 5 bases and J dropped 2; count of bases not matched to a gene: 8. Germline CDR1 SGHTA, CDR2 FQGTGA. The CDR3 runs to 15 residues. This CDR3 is CASSPTGSGQETQYF. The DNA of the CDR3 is TGTGCCAGCAGCCCGACAGGGTCAGGACAAGAGACCCAGTACTTC.

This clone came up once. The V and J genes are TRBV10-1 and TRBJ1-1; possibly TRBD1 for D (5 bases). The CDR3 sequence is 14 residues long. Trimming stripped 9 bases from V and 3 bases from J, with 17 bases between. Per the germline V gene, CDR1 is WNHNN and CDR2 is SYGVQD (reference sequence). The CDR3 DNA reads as TGCGCCAGGGGGGGGGAGATAAATTACACTGAAGCTTTCTTT. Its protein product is CARGGEINYTEAFF.

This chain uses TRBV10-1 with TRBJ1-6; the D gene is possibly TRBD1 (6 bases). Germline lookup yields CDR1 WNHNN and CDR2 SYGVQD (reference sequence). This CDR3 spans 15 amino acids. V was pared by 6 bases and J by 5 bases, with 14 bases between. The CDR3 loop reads CASSMDSRDNSPLHF. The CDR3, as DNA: TGCGCCAGCAGCATGGACAGTCGGGATAATTCACCCCTCCACTTT.

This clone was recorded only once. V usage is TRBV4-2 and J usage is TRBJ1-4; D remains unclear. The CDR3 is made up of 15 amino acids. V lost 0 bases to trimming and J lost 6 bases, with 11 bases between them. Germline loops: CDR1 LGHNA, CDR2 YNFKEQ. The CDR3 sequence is CASSQDPGSYEKLFF. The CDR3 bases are TGTGCCAGCAGCCAAGATCCAGGTTCCTATGAAAAACTGTTTTTT.

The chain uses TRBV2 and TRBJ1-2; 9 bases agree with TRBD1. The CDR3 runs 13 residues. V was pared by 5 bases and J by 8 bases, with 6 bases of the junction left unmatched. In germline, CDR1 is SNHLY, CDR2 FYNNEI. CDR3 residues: CASSRDREEGYTF. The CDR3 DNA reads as TGTGCCAGCAGTCGGGACAGGGAGGAAGGCTACACCTTC.

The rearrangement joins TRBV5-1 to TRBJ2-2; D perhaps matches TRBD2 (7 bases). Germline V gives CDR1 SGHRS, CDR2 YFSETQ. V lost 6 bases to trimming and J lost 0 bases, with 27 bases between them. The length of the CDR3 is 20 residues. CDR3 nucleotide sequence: TGCGCCAGCAACGGAGATAGGGGGGGCAGACGACCATCGAACACCGGGGAGCTGTTTTTT. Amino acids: CASNGDRGGRRPSNTGELFF.

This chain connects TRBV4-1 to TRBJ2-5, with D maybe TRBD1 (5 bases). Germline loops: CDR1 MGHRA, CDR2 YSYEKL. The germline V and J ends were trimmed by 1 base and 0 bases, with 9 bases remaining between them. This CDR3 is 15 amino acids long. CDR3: CASSQGMTDQETQYF. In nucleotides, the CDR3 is TGCGCCAGCAGCCAAGGCATGACAGACCAAGAGACCCAGTACTTC.

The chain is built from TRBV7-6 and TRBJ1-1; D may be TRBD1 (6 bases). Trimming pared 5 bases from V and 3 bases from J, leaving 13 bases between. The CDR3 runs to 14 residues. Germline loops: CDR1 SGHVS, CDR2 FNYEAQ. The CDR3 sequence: CASSPQGPDTEAFF. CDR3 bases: TGTGCCAGCAGCCCACAGGGACCCGACACTGAAGCTTTCTTT.

Here the CDR3 DNA reads TGTGCCAGCAGTGAACCCAGGGGGCGTGAAAAACTGTTTTTT. It encodes CASSEPRGREKLFF. V is TRBV6-1 and J is TRBJ1-4, with TRBD1 matching over 8 bases. This CDR3 region has 14 residues. The V and J ends lost 2 bases and 7 bases, in that order; junction bases with no gene match: 3. Per the germline V gene, CDR1 is MNHNS and CDR2 is SASEGT.

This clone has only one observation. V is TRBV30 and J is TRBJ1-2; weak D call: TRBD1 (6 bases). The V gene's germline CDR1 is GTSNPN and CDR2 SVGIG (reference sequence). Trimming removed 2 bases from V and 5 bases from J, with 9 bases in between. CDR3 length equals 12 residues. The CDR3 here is CAWSRQEYGYTF. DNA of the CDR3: TGTGCCTGGAGTCGACAGGAATATGGCTACACCTTC.

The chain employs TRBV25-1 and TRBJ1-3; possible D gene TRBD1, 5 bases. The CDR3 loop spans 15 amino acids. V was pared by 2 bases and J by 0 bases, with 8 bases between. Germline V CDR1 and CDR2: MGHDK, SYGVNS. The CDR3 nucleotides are TGTGCCAGCAGTGAACGCGGGGGCTCTGGAAACACCATATATTTT. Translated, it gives CASSERGGSGNTIYF.

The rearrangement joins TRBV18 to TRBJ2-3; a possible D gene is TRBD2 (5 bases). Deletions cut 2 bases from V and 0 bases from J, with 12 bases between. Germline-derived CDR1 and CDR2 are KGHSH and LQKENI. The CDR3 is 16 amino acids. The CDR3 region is CASSPTGIASTDTQYF. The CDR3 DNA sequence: TGTGCCAGCTCACCAACGGGGATAGCTAGCACAGATACGCAGTATTTT.

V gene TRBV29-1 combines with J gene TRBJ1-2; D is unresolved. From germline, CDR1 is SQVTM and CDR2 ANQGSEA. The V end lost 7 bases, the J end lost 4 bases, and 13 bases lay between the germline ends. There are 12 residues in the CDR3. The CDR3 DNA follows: TGCAGCGCTGCGCAGGACTTCTATGGCTACACCTTC. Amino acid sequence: CSAAQDFYGYTF.

The CDR3 coding sequence is TGCAGTGCTAGTCGCCCAGGGTGGCAAGAGACCCAGTACTTC. Amino acid sequence: CSASRPGWQETQYF. V is TRBV20-1 and J is TRBJ2-5, with D possibly being TRBD1 (5 bases). The CDR3 runs 14 residues. Trimming pared 3 bases from V and 2 bases from J, leaving 13 bases between. CDR1 and CDR2 from the germline V gene are DFQATT and SNEGSKA (reference sequence).

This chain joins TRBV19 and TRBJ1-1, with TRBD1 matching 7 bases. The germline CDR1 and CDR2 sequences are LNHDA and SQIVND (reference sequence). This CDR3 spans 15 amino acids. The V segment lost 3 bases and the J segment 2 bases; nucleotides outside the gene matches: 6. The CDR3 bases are TGTGCCAGTAGTATGACAGGGAAAATTAACACTGAAGCTTTCTTT. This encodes CASSMTGKINTEAFF.

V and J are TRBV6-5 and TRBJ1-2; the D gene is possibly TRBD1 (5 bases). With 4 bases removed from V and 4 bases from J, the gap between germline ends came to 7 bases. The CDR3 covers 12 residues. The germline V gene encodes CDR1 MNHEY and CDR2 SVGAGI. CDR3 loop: CASSSDSYGYTF. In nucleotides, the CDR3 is TGTGCCAGCAGTTCCGACAGCTATGGCTACACCTTC.

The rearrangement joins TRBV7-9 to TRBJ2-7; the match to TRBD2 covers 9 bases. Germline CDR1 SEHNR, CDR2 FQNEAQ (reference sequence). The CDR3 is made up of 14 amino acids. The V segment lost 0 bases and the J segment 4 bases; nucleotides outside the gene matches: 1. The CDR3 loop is CASSLASGGYEQYF. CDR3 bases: TGTGCCAGCAGCTTAGCGAGCGGGGGGTACGAGCAGTACTTC.

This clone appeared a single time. The CDR3 coding sequence is TGCGCCAGCAGCCAAGATATGGCGGCCTACGAGCAGTACTTC. Translation gives CASSQDMAAYEQYF. This chain connects TRBV4-1 to TRBJ2-7; D is undetermined. In germline, CDR1 is MGHRA, CDR2 YSYEKL. The CDR3 spans 14 residues. Trimming removed 0 bases at V and 2 bases at J, with 8 bases between.

The CDR3 DNA follows: TGTGCCTGGACTGACCTGGGAGACTATGGCTACACCTTC. It yields the protein CAWTDLGDYGYTF. This sequence joins TRBV30 and TRBJ1-2; D gene uncertain. Germline lookup yields CDR1 GTSNPN and CDR2 SVGIG (reference sequence). The CDR3 is 13 residues long. Trimming left V 4 bases short and J 3 bases short, with 12 bases between.

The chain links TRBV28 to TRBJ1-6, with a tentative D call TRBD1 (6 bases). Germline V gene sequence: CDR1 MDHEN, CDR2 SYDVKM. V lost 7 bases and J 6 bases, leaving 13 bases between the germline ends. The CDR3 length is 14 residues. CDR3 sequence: CASTTGPTNSPLHF. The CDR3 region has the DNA TGTGCCAGCACTACAGGGCCCACTAATTCACCCCTCCACTTT.